These 8 T cell receptor beta chains share one sample of origin, sequenced in a study of T cells after yellow fever vaccination. In TCRdb, the 5' RACE reads were re-called with MiXCR into one record per CDR3 protein. This table holds a few hundred thousand distinct CDR3 sequences, about 3.5% found once. Sequenced here: PBMCs, sampled on the day of the yellow fever booster vaccination. All receptors derive from a man aged 18 to 30 who received the YFV17D yellow fever vaccine.

This clonotype has just a few counts. The genes are TRBV7-9 and TRBJ1-1; TRBD1 agrees at 7 bases. After removal of 2 bases from V and 0 bases from J, the junction contained 9 bases not matched to a gene. The germline V gene has CDR1 SEHNR and CDR2 FQNEAQ (reference sequence). The CDR3 runs to 17 residues. The CDR3, as DNA: TGTGCCAGCAGCTTATCTTCGGCAGGGGGTATGAACACTGAAGCTTTCTTT. Amino acid sequence: CASSLSSAGGMNTEAFF.

This clonotype was seen a handful of times. The V gene is TRBV27, the J gene TRBJ2-5; possible D gene TRBD2, 5 bases. The CDR3 loop spans 14 amino acids. V was clipped by 3 bases and J by 5 bases, with 13 bases between them. In germline, CDR1 is MNHEY, CDR2 SMNVEV (reference sequence). The CDR3 sequence: CASSFLGSEETQYF. The CDR3 bases are TGTGCCAGCAGTTTCCTGGGTAGCGAGGAGACCCAGTACTTC.

This clonotype was seen ten or more times. The chain couples TRBV4-3 to TRBJ1-6; the D gene is possibly TRBD1 (6 bases). CDR1 is LGHNA and CDR2 is YSLEER in the germline V gene. The ends were cut back, 0 bases at V and 8 bases at J, with 11 bases in the middle. The CDR3 length is 15 residues. The CDR3 nucleotides read TGCGCCAGCAGCCAAGAAGTCCAGGGGTATTCACCCCTCCACTTT. This sequence encodes CASSQEVQGYSPLHF.

In this sample, this clonotype turned up a few times. The V and J genes are TRBV2 and TRBJ2-1; TRBD2 agrees at 10 bases. The CDR3 consists of 16 residues. Unmatched junction bases numbered 12, after V lost 4 bases and J lost 9 bases. Germline values: CDR1 SNHLY, CDR2 FYNNEI. CDR3 amino acids: CASSAGLAGVEGEQFF. In nucleotides, the CDR3 is TGTGCCAGCAGTGCAGGGCTAGCGGGGGTAGAAGGTGAGCAGTTCTTC.

The table lists this clonotype with a few counts. V usage is TRBV5-1 and J usage is TRBJ1-4, with TRBD1 matching over 10 bases. There are 15 residues in the CDR3. After removal of 0 bases from V and 8 bases from J, the junction contained 4 bases not matched to a gene. Germline V gene sequence: CDR1 SGHRS, CDR2 YFSETQ. The CDR3 loop reads CASSLAGTGEEKLFF. The CDR3 nucleotides read TGCGCCAGCAGCTTGGCCGGGACAGGGGAGGAAAAACTGTTTTTT.

This clonotype was recorded many times. The chain combines TRBV7-6 with TRBJ1-5; tentative D call: TRBD1 (5 bases). Deletions cut 5 bases from V and 4 bases from J, with 15 bases between. The length of the CDR3 is 15 residues. Germline CDR1 reads SGHVS; CDR2 reads FNYEAQ. The CDR3 here is CASSPDQGGNQPQHF. Written as DNA, the CDR3 is TGTGCCAGCAGCCCGGATCAGGGAGGAAATCAGCCCCAGCATTTT.

This clonotype appeared many times. This rearrangement joins TRBV23-1 to TRBJ1-2; D is ambiguous. TRBV23-1 belongs to the ORF category, with a function that is uncertain. The CDR3 consists of 13 residues. Trimming took off 8 bases at V and 4 bases at J, with 14 bases between the two ends. The CDR3 nucleotides are TGCGCCAGCCCACGACCGGTACCCTATGGCTACACCTTC. This encodes CASPRPVPYGYTF.

The chain joins TRBV7-9 to TRBJ2-2; 9 positions agree with TRBD1. Germline assignment: CDR1 SEHNR and CDR2 FQNEAQ (reference sequence). The CDR3 consists of 16 residues. The V segment lost 6 bases and the J segment 7 bases; nucleotides outside the gene matches: 12. The CDR3 reads CASRPGTGSSNGELFF. In nucleotides, the CDR3 is TGTGCCAGCAGACCCGGGACAGGGTCCTCAAACGGGGAGCTGTTTTTT.